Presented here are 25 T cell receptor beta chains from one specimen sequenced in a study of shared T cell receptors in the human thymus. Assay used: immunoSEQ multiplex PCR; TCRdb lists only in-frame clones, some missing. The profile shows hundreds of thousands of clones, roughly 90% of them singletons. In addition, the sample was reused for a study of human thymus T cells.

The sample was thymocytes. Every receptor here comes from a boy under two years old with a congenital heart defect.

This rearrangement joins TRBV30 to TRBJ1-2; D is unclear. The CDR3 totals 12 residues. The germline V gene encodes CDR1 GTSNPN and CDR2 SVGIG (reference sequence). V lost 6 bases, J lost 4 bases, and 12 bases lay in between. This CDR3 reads CACFLAFYGYTF. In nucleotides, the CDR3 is TGTGCCTGCTTTTTGGCCTTCTATGGCTACACCTTC.

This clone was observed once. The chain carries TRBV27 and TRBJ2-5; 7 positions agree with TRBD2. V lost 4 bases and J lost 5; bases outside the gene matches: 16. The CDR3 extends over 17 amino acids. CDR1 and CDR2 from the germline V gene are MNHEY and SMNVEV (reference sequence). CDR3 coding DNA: TGTGCCAGCAGTTCCGTCAAACGGACTAGGCAGCTGGAGACCCAGTACTTC. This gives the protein CASSSVKRTRQLETQYF.

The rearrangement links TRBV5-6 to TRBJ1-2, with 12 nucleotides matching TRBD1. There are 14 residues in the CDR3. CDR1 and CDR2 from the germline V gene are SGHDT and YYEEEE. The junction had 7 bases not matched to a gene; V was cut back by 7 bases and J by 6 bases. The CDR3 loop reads CASRDRGRVNGYTF. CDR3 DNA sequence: TGTGCCAGCCGGGACAGGGGGCGCGTTAATGGCTACACCTTC. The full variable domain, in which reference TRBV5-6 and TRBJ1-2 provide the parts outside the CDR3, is DAGVTQSPTHLIKTRGQQVTLRCSPKSGHDTVSWYQQALGQGPQFIFQYYEEEERQRGNFPDRFSGHQFPNYSSELNVNALLLGDSALYLCASRDRGRVNGYTFGSGTRLTVV.

CDR3 sequence: CASSSPRPRERETQYF. The CDR3 bases are TGTGCCAGCAGCTCACCACGGCCGCGGGAGCGGGAGACCCAGTACTTC. V usage is TRBV7-6 and J usage is TRBJ2-5; 7 bases fit TRBD2. The CDR3 covers 16 residues. J gave up 5 bases and V 4 bases, and 13 bases lay outside the gene matches. CDR1 is SGHVS and CDR2 is FNYEAQ in the germline V gene.

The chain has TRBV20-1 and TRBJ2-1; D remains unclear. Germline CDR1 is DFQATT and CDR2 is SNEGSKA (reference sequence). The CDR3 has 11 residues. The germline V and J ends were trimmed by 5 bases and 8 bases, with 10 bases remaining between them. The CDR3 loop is CSACRSDEQFF. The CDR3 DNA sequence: TGCAGTGCTTGCAGGTCGGATGAGCAGTTCTTC.

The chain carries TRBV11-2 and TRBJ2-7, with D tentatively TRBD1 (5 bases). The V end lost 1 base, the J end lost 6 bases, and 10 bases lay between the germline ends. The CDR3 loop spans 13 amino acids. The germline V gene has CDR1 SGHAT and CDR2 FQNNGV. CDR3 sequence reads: CASSLVSDTEQYF. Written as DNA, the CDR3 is TGTGCCAGCAGCTTAGTCTCGGACACCGAGCAGTACTTC.

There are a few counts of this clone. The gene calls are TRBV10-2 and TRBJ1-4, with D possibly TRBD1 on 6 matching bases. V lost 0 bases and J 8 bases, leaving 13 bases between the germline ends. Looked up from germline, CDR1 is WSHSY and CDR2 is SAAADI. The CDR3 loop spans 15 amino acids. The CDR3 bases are TGCGCCAGCAGTGAGTCAAGCCCTAGGGGGGAAAAACTGTTTTTT. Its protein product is CASSESSPRGEKLFF.

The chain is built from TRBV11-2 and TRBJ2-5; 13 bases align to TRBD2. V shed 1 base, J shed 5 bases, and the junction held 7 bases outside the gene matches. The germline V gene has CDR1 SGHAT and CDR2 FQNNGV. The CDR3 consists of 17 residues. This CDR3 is CASSLGLAGGMKETQYF. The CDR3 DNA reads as TGTGCCAGCAGCTTAGGACTAGCGGGAGGTATGAAGGAGACCCAGTACTTC.

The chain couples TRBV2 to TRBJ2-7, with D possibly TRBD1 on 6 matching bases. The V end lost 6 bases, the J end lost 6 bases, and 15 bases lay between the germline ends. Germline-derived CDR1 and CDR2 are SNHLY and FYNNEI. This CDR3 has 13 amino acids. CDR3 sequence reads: CASRTRGIGEQYF. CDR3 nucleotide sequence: TGTGCCAGCAGAACCAGGGGTATAGGCGAGCAGTACTTC.

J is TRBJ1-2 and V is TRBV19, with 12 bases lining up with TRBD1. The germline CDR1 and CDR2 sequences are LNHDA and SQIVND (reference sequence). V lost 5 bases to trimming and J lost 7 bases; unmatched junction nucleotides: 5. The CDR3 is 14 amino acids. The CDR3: CASSGDRGLGGYTF. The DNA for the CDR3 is TGTGCCAGTAGTGGGGACAGGGGGCTGGGTGGCTACACCTTC.

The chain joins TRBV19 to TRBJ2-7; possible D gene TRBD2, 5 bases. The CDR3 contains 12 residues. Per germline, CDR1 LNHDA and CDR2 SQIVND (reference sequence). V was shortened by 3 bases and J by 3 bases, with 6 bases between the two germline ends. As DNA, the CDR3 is TGTGCCAGTAGTATTGAGGGCTACGAGCAGTACTTC. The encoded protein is CASSIEGYEQYF.

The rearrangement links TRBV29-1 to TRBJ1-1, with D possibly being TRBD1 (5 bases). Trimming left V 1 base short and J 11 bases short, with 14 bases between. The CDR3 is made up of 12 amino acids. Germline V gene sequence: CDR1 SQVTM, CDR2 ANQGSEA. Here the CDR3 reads CSVEAPGRFAFF. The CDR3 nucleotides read TGCAGCGTTGAAGCGCCAGGGCGCTTCGCTTTCTTT.

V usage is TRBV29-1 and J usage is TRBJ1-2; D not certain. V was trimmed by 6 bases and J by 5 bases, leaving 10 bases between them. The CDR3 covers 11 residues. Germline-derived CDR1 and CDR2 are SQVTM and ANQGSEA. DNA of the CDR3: TGCAGCGTCGGGATGAGTTATGGCTACACCTTC. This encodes CSVGMSYGYTF.

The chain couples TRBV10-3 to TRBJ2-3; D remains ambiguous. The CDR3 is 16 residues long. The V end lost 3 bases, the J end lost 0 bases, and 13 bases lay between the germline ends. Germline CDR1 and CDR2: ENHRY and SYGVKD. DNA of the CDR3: TGTGCCATCAGTGATGATAGCTACCATAGCACAGATACGCAGTATTTT. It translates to CAISDDSYHSTDTQYF.

Here the CDR3 reads CASSHASSGRWDNEQFF. DNA of the CDR3: TGCGCCAGCAGCCACGCCTCTAGCGGGAGGTGGGACAATGAGCAGTTCTTC. The chain combines TRBV4-1 with TRBJ2-1; 11 bases map to TRBD2. Germline V gene data show CDR1 as MGHRA and CDR2 as YSYEKL. Unmatched junction bases numbered 9, after V lost 3 bases and J lost 5 bases. The CDR3 length is 17 residues.

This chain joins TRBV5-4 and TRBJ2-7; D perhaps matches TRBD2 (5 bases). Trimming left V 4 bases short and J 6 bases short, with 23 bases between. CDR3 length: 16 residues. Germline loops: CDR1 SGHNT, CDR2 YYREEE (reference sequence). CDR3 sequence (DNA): TGTGCCAGCAGCCTAAGATCGAGCGGTCATAGAGGCGAGCAGTACTTC. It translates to CASSLRSSGHRGEQYF.

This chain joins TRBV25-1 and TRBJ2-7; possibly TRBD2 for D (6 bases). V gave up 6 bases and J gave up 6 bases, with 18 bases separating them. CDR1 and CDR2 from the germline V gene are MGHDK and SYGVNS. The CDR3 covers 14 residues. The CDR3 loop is CASSLGIRDCEQYF. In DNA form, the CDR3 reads TGTGCCAGCAGCTTGGGGATTCGGGACTGCGAGCAGTACTTC.

CDR3 nucleotide sequence: TGTGCCAGCAGCCCAAGGGGAGGGTATAGCAATCAGCCCCAGCATTTT. It encodes CASSPRGGYSNQPQHF. This chain links TRBV27 with TRBJ1-5; maybe TRBD1 (5 bases). The CDR3 consists of 16 residues. V was clipped by 6 bases and J by 0 bases, with 15 bases between them. CDR1 MNHEY and CDR2 SMNVEV come from the germline V gene (reference sequence).

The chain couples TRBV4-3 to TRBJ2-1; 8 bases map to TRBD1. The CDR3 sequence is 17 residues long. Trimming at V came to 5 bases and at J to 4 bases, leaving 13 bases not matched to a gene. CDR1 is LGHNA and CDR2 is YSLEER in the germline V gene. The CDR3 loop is CASSFSQDRGNYNEQFF. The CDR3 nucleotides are TGCGCCAGCAGCTTTTCACAAGACAGGGGTAATTACAATGAGCAGTTCTTC.

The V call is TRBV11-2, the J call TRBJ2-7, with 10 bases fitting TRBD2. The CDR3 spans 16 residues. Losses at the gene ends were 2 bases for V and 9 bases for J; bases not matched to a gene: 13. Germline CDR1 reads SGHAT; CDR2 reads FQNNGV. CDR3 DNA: TGTGCCAGCAGCTTAAGAAGGGCTAGCGGGAGTTTAGGGCAGTACTTC. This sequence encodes CASSLRRASGSLGQYF.

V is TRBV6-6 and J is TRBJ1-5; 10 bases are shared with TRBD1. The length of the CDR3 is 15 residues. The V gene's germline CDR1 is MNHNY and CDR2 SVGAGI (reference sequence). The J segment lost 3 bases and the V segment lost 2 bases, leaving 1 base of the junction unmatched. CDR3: CASSYGQGVNQPQHF. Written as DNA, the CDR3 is TGTGCCAGCAGTTACGGACAGGGGGTCAATCAGCCCCAGCATTTT.

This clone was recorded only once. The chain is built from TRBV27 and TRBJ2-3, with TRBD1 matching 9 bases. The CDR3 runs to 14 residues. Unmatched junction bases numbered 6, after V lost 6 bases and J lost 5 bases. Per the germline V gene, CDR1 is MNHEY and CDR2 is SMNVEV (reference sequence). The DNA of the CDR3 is TGTGCCAGCAGCCGGGACAGGGCAGGAGATACGCAGTATTTT. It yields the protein CASSRDRAGDTQYF.

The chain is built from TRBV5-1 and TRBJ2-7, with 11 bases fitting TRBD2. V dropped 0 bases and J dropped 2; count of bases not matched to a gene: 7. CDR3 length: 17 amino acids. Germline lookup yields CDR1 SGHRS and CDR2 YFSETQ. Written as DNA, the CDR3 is TGCGCCAGCAGCTTGGGGCCCATTAGCGGGAGGGCCTACGAGCAGTACTTC. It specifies CASSLGPISGRAYEQYF.

The CDR3 sequence: CASGLVRPSAPGNEQFF. The CDR3 nucleotides read TGTGCTAGTGGTTTGGTACGCCCCAGCGCCCCCGGGAATGAGCAGTTCTTC. V is TRBV12-5 and J is TRBJ2-1; unclear D gene. Germline V gene lookup returns CDR1 LGHNT and CDR2 FRNRAP. The CDR3 has 17 amino acids. Deletions cut 0 bases from V and 7 bases from J, with 19 bases between.

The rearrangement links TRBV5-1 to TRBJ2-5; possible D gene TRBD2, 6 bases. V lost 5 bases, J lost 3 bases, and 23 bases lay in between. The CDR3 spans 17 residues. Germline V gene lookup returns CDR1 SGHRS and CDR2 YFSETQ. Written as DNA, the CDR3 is TGCGCCAGCAGTTTCGATGGCCCACTAGCAAGGAAAGAGACCCAGTACTTC. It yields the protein CASSFDGPLARKETQYF.